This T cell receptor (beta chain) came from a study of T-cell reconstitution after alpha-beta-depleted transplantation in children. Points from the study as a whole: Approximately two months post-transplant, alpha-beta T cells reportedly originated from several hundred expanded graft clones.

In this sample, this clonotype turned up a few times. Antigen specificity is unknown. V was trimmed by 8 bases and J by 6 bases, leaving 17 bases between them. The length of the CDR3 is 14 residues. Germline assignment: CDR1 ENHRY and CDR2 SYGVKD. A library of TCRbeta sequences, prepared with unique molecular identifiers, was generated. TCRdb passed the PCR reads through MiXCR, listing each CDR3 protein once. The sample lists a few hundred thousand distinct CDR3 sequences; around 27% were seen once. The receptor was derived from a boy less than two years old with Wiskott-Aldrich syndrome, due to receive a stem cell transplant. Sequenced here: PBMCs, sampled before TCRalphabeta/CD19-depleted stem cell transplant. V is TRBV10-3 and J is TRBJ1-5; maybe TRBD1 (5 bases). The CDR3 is CAIAREREFQPQHF. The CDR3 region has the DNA TGTGCCATCGCCAGGGAGCGGGAGTTTCAGCCCCAGCATTTT.